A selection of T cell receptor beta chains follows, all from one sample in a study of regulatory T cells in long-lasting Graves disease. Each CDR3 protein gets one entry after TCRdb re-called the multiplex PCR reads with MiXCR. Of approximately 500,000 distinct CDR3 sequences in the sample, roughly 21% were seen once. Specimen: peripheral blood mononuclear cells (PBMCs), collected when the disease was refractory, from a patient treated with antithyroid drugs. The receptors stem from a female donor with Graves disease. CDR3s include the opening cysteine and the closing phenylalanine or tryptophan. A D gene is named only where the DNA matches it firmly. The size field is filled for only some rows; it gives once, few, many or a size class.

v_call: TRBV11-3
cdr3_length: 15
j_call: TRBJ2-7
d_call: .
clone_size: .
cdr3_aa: CASSLEAGTAYEQYF
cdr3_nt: TGTGCCAGCAGCTTAGAGGCCGGGACGGCCTACGAGCAGTACTTC

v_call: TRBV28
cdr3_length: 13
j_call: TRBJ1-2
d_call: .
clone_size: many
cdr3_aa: CASSWDTTHGYTF
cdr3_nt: TGTGCCAGCAGTTGGGATACAACCCATGGCTACACCTTC

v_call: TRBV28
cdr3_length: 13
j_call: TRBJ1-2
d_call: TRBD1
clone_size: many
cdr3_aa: CASISPGQGIYTF
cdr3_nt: TGTGCCAGCATCTCTCCGGGACAGGGAATCTACACCTTC

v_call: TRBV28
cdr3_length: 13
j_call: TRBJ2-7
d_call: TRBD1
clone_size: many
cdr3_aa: CASRHRGPYEQYF
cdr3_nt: TGTGCCAGCAGACACAGGGGGCCCTACGAGCAGTACTTC

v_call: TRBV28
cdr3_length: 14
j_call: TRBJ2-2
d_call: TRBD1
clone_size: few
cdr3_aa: CASSSGQGVRELFF
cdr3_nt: TGTGCCAGCAGCTCCGGTCAGGGGGTCCGGGAGCTGTTTTTT

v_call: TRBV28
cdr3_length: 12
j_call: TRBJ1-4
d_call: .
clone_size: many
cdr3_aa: CASSPTNEKLFF
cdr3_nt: TGTGCCAGCAGCCCAACTAATGAAAAACTGTTTTTT

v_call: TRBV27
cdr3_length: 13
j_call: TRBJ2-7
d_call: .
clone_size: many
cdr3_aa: CASRSVTAREQYF
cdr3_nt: TGTGCCAGCAGGAGCGTCACGGCGCGGGAGCAGTACTTC

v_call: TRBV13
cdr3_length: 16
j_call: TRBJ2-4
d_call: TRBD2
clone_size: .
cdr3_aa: CASSHLDGRAQNIQYF
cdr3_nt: TGTGCCAGCAGCCACCTTGACGGGAGGGCCCAAAACATTCAGTACTTC

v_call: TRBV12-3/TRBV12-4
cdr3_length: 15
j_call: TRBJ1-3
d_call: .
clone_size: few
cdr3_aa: CASSLGRGSGNTIYF
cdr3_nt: TGTGCCAGCAGTTTAGGCAGGGGCTCTGGAAACACCATATATTTT

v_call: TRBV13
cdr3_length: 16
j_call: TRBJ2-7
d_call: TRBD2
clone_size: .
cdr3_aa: CASSSFGTRAAYEQYF
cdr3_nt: TGTGCCAGCAGCTCCTTTGGGACTAGGGCCGCCTACGAGCAGTACTTC

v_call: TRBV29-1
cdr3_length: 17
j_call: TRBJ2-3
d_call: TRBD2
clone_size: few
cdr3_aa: CSVEWREGPLSTDTQYF
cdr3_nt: TGCAGCGTTGAGTGGCGGGAGGGCCCTTTGAGCACAGATACGCAGTATTTT

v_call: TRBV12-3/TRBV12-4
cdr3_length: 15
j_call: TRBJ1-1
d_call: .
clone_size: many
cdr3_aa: CASSQPRGPNTEAFF
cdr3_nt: TGTGCCAGCAGTCAACCCCGGGGGCCGAACACTGAAGCTTTCTTT

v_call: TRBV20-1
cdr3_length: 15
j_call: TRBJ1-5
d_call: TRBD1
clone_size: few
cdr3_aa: CSARITGDSNQPQHF
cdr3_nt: TGCAGTGCTAGGATCACAGGGGATAGCAATCAGCCCCAGCATTTT

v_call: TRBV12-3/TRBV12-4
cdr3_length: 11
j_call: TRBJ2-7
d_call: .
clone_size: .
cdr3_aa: CASSDDYEQYF
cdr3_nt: TGTGCCAGCAGTGACGACTACGAGCAGTACTTC

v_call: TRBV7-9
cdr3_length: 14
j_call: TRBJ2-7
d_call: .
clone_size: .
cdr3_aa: CASSFDASSYEQYF
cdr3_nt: TGTGCCAGCAGCTTCGACGCCAGCTCCTACGAGCAGTACTTC

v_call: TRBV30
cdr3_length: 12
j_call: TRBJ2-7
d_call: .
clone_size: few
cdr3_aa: CAWMGSAYEQYF
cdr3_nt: TGTGCCTGGATGGGATCTGCTTACGAGCAGTACTTC

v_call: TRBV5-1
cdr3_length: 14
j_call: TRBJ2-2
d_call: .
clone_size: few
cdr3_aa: CASSSETNTGELFF
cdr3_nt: TGCGCCAGCAGCAGTGAGACTAACACCGGGGAGCTGTTTTTT

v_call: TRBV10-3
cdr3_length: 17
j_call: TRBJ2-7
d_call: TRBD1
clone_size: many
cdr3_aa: CAISESLFRDRGHEQYF
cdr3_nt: TGTGCCATCAGTGAGTCCCTGTTCCGGGACAGGGGCCACGAGCAGTACTTC

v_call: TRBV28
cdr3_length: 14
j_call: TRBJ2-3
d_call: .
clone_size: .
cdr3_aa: CASSSGPNTDTQYF
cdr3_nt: TGTGCCAGCAGTTCGGGTCCGAACACAGATACGCAGTATTTT

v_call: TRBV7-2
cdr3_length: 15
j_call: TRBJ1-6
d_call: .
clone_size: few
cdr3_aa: CASSLGRALDSPLHF
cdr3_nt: TGTGCCAGCAGCTTAGGCCGGGCCTTGGATTCACCCCTCCACTTT

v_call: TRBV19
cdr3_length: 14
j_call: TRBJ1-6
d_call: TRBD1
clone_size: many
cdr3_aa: CASSLTGLASPLHF
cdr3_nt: TGTGCCAGTAGTTTGACAGGGCTGGCTTCACCCCTCCACTTT

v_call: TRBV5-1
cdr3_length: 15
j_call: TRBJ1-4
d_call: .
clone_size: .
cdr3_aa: CASSLDQGGREKLFF
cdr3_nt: TGCGCCAGCAGCTTGGACCAGGGTGGTCGTGAAAAACTGTTTTTT

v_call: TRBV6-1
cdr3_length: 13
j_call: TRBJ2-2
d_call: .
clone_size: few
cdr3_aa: CASSLHHAGELFF
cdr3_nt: TGTGCCAGCAGTCTTCATCACGCCGGGGAGCTGTTTTTT

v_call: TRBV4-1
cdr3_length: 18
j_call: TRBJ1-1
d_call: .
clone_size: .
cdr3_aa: CASSGIRDRELRNTEAFF
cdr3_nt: TGCGCCAGCAGCGGCATTCGGGATCGGGAACTAAGGAACACTGAAGCTTTCTTT

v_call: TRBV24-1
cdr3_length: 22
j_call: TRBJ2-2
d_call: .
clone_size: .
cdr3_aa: CATSPTTWDREFASGSDGELFF
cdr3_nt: TGTGCCACCAGCCCTACCACCTGGGACAGGGAGTTTGCTAGCGGGAGTGACGGGGAGCTGTTTTTT

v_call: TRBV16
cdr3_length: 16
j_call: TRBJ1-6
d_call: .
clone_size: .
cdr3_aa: CASSRVDQGSNSPLHF
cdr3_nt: TGTGCCAGCAGCCGCGTCGACCAGGGTAGTAATTCACCCCTCCACTTT

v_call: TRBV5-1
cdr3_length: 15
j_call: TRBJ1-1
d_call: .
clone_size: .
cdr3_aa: CASSPGPAPDTEAFF
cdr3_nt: TGCGCCAGCAGCCCCGGACCAGCTCCCGACACTGAAGCTTTCTTT

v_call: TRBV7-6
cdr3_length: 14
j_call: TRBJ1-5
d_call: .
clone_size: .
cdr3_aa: CASSPRTNDQPQHF
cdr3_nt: TGTGCCAGCAGCCCCAGGACAAATGATCAGCCCCAGCATTTT

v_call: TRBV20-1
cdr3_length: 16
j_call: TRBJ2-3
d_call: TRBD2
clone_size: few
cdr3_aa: CSAAPPTAGGRDTQYF
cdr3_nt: TGCAGTGCTGCCCCCCCAACAGCGGGAGGGCGAGATACGCAGTATTTT